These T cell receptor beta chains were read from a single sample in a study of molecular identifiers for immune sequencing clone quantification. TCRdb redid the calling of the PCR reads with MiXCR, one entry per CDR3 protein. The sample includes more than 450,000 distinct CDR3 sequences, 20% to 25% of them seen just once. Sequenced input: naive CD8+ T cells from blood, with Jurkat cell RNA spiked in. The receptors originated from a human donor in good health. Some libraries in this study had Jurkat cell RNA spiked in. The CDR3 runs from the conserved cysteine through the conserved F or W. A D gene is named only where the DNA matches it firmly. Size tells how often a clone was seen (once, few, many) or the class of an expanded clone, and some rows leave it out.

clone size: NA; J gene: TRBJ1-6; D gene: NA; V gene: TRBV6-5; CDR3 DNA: TGTGCCAGCAGTTATAGGATCAGCCTTTTTGAATCACCCCTCCACTTT; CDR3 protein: CASSYRISLFESPLHF
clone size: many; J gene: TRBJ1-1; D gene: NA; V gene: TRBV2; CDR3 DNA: TGTGCCAGCAATTCTGGGGCGAACACTGAAGCTTTCTTT; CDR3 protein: CASNSGANTEAFF
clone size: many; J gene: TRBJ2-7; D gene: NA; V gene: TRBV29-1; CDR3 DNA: TGCAGCGTTGAAGGGGGGGACGGGGACGAGCAGTACTTC; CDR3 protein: CSVEGGDGDEQYF
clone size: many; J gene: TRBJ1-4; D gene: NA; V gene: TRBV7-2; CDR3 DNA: TGTGCCAGCAGCTTAGAAGTCAGAAATGAAAAACTGTTTTTT; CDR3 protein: CASSLEVRNEKLFF
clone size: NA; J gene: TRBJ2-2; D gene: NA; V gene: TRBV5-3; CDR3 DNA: TGTGCCAGCAGCCCACCATGGTCCGGGGAGCTGTTTTTT; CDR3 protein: CASSPPWSGELFF
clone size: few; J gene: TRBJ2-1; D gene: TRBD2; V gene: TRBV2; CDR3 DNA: TGTGCCAGCAGCCTTGGGACTAGCGGGAGGAGCGGTGAGCAGTTCTTC; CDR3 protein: CASSLGTSGRSGEQFF
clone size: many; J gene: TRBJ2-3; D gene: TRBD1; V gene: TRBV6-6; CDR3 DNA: TGTGCCAGCAGCGAATTGACAGGGGATACGCAGTATTTT; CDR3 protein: CASSELTGDTQYF
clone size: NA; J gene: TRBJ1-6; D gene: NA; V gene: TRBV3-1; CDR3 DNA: TGTGCCAGCAGCCAGGGAATGAGGTCGGGGACTGGTTCACCCCTCCACTTT; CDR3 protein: CASSQGMRSGTGSPLHF
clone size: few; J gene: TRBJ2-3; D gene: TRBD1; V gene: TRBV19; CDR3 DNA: TGTGCCAGTAGTATGTGGGGACAGGGGGTGGCAGATACGCAGTATTTT; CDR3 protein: CASSMWGQGVADTQYF
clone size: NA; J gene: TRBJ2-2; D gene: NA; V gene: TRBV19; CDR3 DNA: TGTGCCAGTAGTACCATAGGAGTTCGGGCGAACACCGGGGAGCTGTTTTTT; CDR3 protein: CASSTIGVRANTGELFF
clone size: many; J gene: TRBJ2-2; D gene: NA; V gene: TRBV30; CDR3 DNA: TGTGCCTGTCTCCCGGGGAGCCGGAACACCGGGGAGCTGTTTTTT; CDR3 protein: CACLPGSRNTGELFF
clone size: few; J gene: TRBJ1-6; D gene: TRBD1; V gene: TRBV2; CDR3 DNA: TGTGCCAGCAGGGCCTATCCGGGACAGGATAATTCACCCCTCCACTTT; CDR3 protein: CASRAYPGQDNSPLHF
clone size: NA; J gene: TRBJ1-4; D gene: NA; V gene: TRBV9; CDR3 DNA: TGTGCCAGCAGCCCCTGGGATAATGAAAAACCGTTTTTT; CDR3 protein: CASSPWDNEKPFF
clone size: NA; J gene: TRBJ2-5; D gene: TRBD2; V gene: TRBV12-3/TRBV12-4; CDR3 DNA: TGTGCCAGCAGCCCCTCTAGTAGTAGCGGGGGGGCAAAGGAGACCCAGTACTTC; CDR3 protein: CASSPSSSSGGAKETQYF
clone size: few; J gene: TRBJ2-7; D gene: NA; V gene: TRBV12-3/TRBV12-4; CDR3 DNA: TGTGCCAGCAGTCCCCCGGGCTGGGACTACGAGCAGTACTTC; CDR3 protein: CASSPPGWDYEQYF
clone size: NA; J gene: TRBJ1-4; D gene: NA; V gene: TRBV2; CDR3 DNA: TGTGCCAGCGAACCGGTACCGCGGGGGTCTAATGAAAAACTGTTTTTT; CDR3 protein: CASEPVPRGSNEKLFF
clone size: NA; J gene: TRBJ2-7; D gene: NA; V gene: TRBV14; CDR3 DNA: TGTGCCAGCAGCCAACTCCAGGGCCCCCCCTACGAGCAGTACTTC; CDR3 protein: CASSQLQGPPYEQYF
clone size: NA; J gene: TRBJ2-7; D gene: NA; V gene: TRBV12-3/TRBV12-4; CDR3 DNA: TGTGCCGGCAGTTTCAAGGGAACCTACGAGCAGTACTTC; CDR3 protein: CAGSFKGTYEQYF
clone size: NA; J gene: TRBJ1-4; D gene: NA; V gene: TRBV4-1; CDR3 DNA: TGCGCCAGCAGCCAAGATTGGGGAATACGGGGGGTAACTAATGAAAAACTGTTTTTT; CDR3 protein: CASSQDWGIRGVTNEKLFF
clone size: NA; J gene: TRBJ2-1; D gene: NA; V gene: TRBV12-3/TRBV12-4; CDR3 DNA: TGTGCCAGCAGCTCTCCGAACAGATCCTACAATGAGCAGTTCTTC; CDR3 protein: CASSSPNRSYNEQFF